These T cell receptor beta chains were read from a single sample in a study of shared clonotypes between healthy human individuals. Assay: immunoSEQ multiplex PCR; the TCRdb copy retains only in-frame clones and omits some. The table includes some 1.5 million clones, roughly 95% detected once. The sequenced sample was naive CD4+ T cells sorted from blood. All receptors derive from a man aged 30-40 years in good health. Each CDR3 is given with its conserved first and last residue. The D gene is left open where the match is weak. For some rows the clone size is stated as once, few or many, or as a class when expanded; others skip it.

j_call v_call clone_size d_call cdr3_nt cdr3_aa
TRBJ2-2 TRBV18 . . TGTGCCAGCTCACCCGGCGTGAAGGGGTCGGGGGAGCTGTTTTTT CASSPGVKGSGELFF
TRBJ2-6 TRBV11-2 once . TGTGCCAGCAGCTTAGGCGCAGGGGGGTCTGGGGCCAACGTCCTGACTTTC CASSLGAGGSGANVLTF
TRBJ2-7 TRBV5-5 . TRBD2 TGTGCCAGCAGCCCACCCCTAGCGGGAGTCTACGAGCAGTACTTC CASSPPLAGVYEQYF
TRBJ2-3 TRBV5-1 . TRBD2 TGCGCCAGCAAGACTAGCGGGAGTCGGACAGATACGCAGTATTTT CASKTSGSRTDTQYF
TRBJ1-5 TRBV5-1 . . TGCGCCAGCAGCTTGGGCCCGGGTCAGCCCCAGCATTTT CASSLGPGQPQHF
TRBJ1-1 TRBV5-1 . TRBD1 TGCGCCAGCAGCTTGGGGACAGGGGCGAACACTGAAGCTTTCTTT CASSLGTGANTEAFF
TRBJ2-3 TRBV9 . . TGTGCCAGCAGCGGGGTTTTGGCTCTAGCCTCAGATACGCAGTATTTT CASSGVLALASDTQYF
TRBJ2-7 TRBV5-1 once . TGCGCCAGCAGCTTAACTAACTCCTACGAGCAGTACTTC CASSLTNSYEQYF
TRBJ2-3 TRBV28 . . TGTGCCAGCACCCCGGGGTGGGCGGGAGATACGCAGTATTTT CASTPGWAGDTQYF
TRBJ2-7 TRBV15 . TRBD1 TGTGCCACCAGCAGACGGACCCATAGACAGGGGGCTGGCGAGCAGTACTTC CATSRRTHRQGAGEQYF